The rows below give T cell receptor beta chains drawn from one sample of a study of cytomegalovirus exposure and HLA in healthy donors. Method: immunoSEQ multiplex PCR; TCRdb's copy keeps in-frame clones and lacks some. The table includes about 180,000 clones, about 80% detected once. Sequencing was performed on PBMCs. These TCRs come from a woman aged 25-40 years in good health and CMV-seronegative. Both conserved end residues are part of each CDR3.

cdr3_aa: CASSVRQGGESEAFF
v_call: TRBV6-1
cdr3_length: 15
j_call: TRBJ1-1

cdr3_aa: CAISDRENEQFF
v_call: TRBV10-3
cdr3_length: 12
j_call: TRBJ2-1

cdr3_aa: CASSYPSTANTGELFF
v_call: TRBV6-5
cdr3_length: 16
j_call: TRBJ2-2

cdr3_aa: CSVPVTSARSTDTQYF
v_call: TRBV29-1
cdr3_length: 16
j_call: TRBJ2-3

cdr3_aa: CASSPSVDSARPQYF
v_call: TRBV18
cdr3_length: 15
j_call: TRBJ2-3

cdr3_aa: CASSVFRDSGYEQYF
v_call: TRBV19
cdr3_length: 15
j_call: TRBJ2-7

cdr3_aa: CASSVSLGTGGREQYF
v_call: TRBV19
cdr3_length: 16
j_call: TRBJ2-7

cdr3_aa: CASSVPGTGRDEQFF
v_call: TRBV6-6
cdr3_length: 15
j_call: TRBJ2-1

cdr3_aa: CATHRGGNNSPLHF
v_call: TRBV7-9
cdr3_length: 14
j_call: TRBJ1-6

cdr3_aa: CASSTTDTQYF
v_call: TRBV27
cdr3_length: 11
j_call: TRBJ2-3

cdr3_aa: CASSHRKGLRPEQFF
v_call: TRBV14
cdr3_length: 15
j_call: TRBJ2-1

cdr3_aa: CASTLRGNHDPTTNTGELFF
v_call: TRBV27
cdr3_length: 20
j_call: TRBJ2-2

cdr3_aa: CASSHGTQGATEAFF
v_call: TRBV6-5
cdr3_length: 15
j_call: TRBJ1-1